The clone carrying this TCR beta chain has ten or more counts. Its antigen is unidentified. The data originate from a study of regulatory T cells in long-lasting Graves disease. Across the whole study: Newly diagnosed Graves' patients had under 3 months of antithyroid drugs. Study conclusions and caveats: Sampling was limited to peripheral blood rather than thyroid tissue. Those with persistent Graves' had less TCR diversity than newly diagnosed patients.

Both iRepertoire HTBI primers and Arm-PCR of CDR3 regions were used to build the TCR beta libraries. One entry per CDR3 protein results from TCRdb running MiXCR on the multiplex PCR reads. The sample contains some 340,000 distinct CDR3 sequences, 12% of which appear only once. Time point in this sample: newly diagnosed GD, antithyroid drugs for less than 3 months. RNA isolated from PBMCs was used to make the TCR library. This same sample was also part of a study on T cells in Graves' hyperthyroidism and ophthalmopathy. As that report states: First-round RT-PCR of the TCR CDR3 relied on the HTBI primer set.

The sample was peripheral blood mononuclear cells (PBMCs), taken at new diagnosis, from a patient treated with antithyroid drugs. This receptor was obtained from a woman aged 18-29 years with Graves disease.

CDR3 DNA sequence: TGTGCCAGCAGCAGAATGGGACGAGAGGGGACCCAGTACTTC. Translated: CASSRMGREGTQYF. The chain recombines TRBV7-3 with TRBJ2-5; D is possibly TRBD1 or TRBD2 (5 bases each). Trimming cost V 5 bases and J 7 bases, with 17 bases left between them. Germline-derived CDR1 and CDR2 are SGHTA and FQGTGA. The CDR3 is made up of 14 amino acids.